These 6 T cell receptor beta chains originate from one sample sequenced in a study of cytomegalovirus exposure and HLA in healthy donors. The PCR made use of 60 Vbeta and 13 Jbeta primers. Profiling relied on immunoSEQ multiplex PCR, and the TCRdb table lists in-frame clones only, not all of them. The sample lists hundreds of thousands of clones; about 75% were seen once. Sequenced material: PBMCs. The receptors were gathered from a woman in her twenties or thirties in good health and CMV-seronegative.

The J gene is TRBJ2-2, the V gene TRBV5-1, with D possibly being TRBD2 (6 bases). CDR3 length: 13 residues. V was pared by 4 bases and J by 4 bases, with 8 bases between. Germline V gives CDR1 SGHRS, CDR2 YFSETQ. The CDR3 nucleotides read TGCGCCAGCAGCGCGGGGTTCACCGGGGAGCTGTTTTTT. Translation: CASSAGFTGELFF.

The V gene is TRBV23-1, the J gene TRBJ2-2; 12 bases align to TRBD2. TRBV23-1 is given ORF status, its function remaining uncertain. CDR3 size: 19 residues. V gave up 4 bases and J gave up 6 bases; unmatched junction bases: 15. The CDR3 loop reads CASSPRGASGREKAGELFF. The CDR3 region has the DNA TGCGCCAGCAGTCCACGGGGGGCTAGCGGGAGGGAAAAGGCCGGGGAGCTGTTTTTT.

The chain recombines TRBV5-8 with TRBJ2-6; D not resolved. V was clipped by 5 bases and J by 0 bases, with 15 bases between them. The V gene's germline CDR1 is SGHTS and CDR2 YDEGEE. The CDR3 loop spans 17 amino acids. CDR3 DNA: TGTGCCAGCAGTTATATGCACAGTACCTCTGGGGCCAACGTCCTGACTTTC. This sequence encodes CASSYMHSTSGANVLTF.

The V gene is TRBV7-6, the J gene TRBJ2-1; possible D gene TRBD2, 5 bases. Germline V gene sequence: CDR1 SGHVS, CDR2 FNYEAQ. The CDR3 has 15 residues. Trimming cost V 5 bases and J 6 bases, with 17 bases left between them. This CDR3 is CASSPRRLARNEQFF. DNA for the CDR3: TGTGCCAGCAGCCCTCGACGGCTAGCACGCAATGAGCAGTTCTTC.

This chain connects TRBV6-4 to TRBJ1-3, with a weak D call TRBD1 (5 bases). The ends were cut back, 7 bases at V and 4 bases at J, with 20 bases in the middle. Germline CDR1 and CDR2: MRHNA and SNTAGT. There are 16 residues in the CDR3. In nucleotides, the CDR3 is TGTGCCAGCACCTGGGGGGAAACCTCGGGAGGAAACACCATATATTTT. It specifies CASTWGETSGGNTIYF.

The rearrangement uses TRBV25-1 and TRBJ1-1; 9 nucleotides line up with TRBD1. Trimming took 6 bases from V and 0 from J; bases not matched to a gene: 14. This CDR3 has 18 amino acids. Germline V gene sequence: CDR1 MGHDK, CDR2 SYGVNS. The CDR3 DNA reads as TGTGCCAGCAGCCCACCTGGGACAGGGAGGGGGTTGAACACTGAAGCTTTCTTT. Amino acid sequence: CASSPPGTGRGLNTEAFF.